The 27 T cell receptor beta chains below all came from one sample that was sequenced in a study of T cells in Graves' hyperthyroidism and ophthalmopathy. RNA transcripts were the template for amplifying TCR beta CDR3 regions. HTBI primers were the set used in a first-round RT-PCR of the TCR CDR3. MiXCR was run by TCRdb on the multiplex PCR reads, yielding one entry per CDR3 protein. The profile shows approximately 360,000 distinct CDR3 sequences, about 15% of them singletons. The sequenced sample was blood. Source of these receptors: a woman aged 18-29 years with Graves' hyperthyroidism that later progressed to Graves' ophthalmopathy.

This clonotype was found once. The CDR3 here is CASSLGDNQETQYF. The CDR3 DNA reads TGCGCCAGCAGCTTGGGTGACAATCAAGAGACCCAGTACTTC. This chain links TRBV5-1 with TRBJ2-5; D unresolved. Germline CDR1 is SGHRS and CDR2 is YFSETQ. The CDR3 extends over 14 amino acids. V was cut by 0 bases and J by 2 bases, with 8 bases left in between.

Ten or more counts support this clonotype. The chain combines TRBV20-1 with TRBJ2-3; 11 bases fit TRBD2. Trimming removed 5 bases from V and 5 bases from J; junction bases left unmatched: 12. Germline V CDR1 and CDR2: DFQATT, SNEGSKA (reference sequence). The CDR3 is made up of 16 amino acids. The CDR3 DNA reads TGCAGTGCTGGGGGGATAGCGGGAGGGAGTGAAGATACGCAGTATTTT. It yields the protein CSAGGIAGGSEDTQYF.

The chain uses TRBV20-1 and TRBJ2-2; D is uncertain. V lost 5 bases and J 5 bases, leaving 3 bases between the germline ends. Germline CDR1 reads DFQATT; CDR2 reads SNEGSKA (reference sequence). The CDR3 is made up of 10 amino acids. CDR3 sequence (DNA): TGCAGTGCTGGAACCGGGGAGCTGTTTTTT. Translation: CSAGTGELFF.

Of note for this clonotype: Likely a read error: the CDR3 ends without its conserved phenylalanine or tryptophan. V is TRBV7-3 and J is TRBJ1-1; the D gene is possibly TRBD1 (5 bases). V shed 0 bases and J shed 5 bases, with 7 bases lying between them. The CDR3 spans 13 residues. The germline V gene encodes CDR1 SGHTA and CDR2 FQGTGA. CDR3 nucleotides: TGTGCCAGCAGCTTAACAGGGGAAACTGAAGCTTTCTCT. This gives the protein CASSLTGETEAFS.

This clonotype has ten or more counts. This chain joins TRBV27 and TRBJ2-7; no clear D. CDR1 MNHEY and CDR2 SMNVEV come from the germline V gene (reference sequence). The CDR3 has 14 amino acids. Trimming took 4 bases from V and 3 from J, leaving 13 bases between them. The CDR3 DNA follows: TGTGCCAGCAGTTATGGTCTGGGGATCTACGAGCAGTACTTC. As protein: CASSYGLGIYEQYF.

This clonotype has ten or more counts. The rearrangement links TRBV20-1 to TRBJ1-1; 7 nucleotides line up with TRBD1. This CDR3 is 15 amino acids long. V dropped 5 bases and J dropped 0; count of bases not matched to a gene: 9. In germline, CDR1 is DFQATT, CDR2 SNEGSKA (reference sequence). The CDR3, as DNA: TGCAGTGCTTCCGGGAAGGGGGCTTTGAACACTGAAGCTTTCTTT. Its translation is CSASGKGALNTEAFF.

This clonotype occurred a few times. This rearrangement joins TRBV5-1 to TRBJ2-7, with 11 nucleotides matching TRBD1. CDR3 length equals 15 residues. The V gene's germline CDR1 is SGHRS and CDR2 YFSETQ. With 2 bases clipped from V and 4 bases from J, the junction kept 5 bases outside the gene matches. CDR3 protein: CASSFGTGGAYEQYF. CDR3 sequence (DNA): TGCGCCAGCAGCTTCGGGACAGGGGGGGCGTACGAGCAGTACTTC. Filled out from reference TRBV5-1 and TRBJ2-7, the complete variable domain reads KAGVTQTPRYLIKTRGQQVTLSCSPISGHRSVSWYQQTPGQGLQFLFEYFSETQRNKGNFPGRFSGRQFSNSRSEMNVSTLELGDSALYLCASSFGTGGAYEQYFGPGTRLTVT.

Many counts were recorded for this clonotype. V is TRBV11-2 and J is TRBJ2-7, with 8 bases that match TRBD1. Germline V gives CDR1 SGHAT, CDR2 FQNNGV. This CDR3 is built from 15 residues. Trimming took 5 bases from V and 1 from J; bases not matched to a gene: 7. The chain's CDR3 is CASSPQGAASYEQYF. The CDR3 DNA reads TGTGCCAGCAGCCCTCAGGGGGCGGCGTCCTACGAGCAGTACTTC.

This clonotype was seen many times. V gene TRBV5-1 combines with J gene TRBJ2-1; 9 bases line up with TRBD2. This CDR3 has 15 residues. In germline, CDR1 is SGHRS, CDR2 YFSETQ. J was trimmed by 4 bases and V by 3 bases; bases with no gene match: 5. The CDR3 is CASSYSGSGYNEQFF. CDR3 bases: TGCGCCAGCAGCTATAGCGGGAGCGGGTACAATGAGCAGTTCTTC.

This clonotype was picked up many times. The V call is TRBV29-1, the J call TRBJ2-5, with no clear D. CDR1 and CDR2 (germline): SQVTM, ANQGSEA. CDR3 size: 11 residues. Trimming shortened V by 7 bases and J by 2 bases, and 8 bases separated the two germline ends. CDR3 in amino acids: CSALIQETQYF. The CDR3 DNA sequence: TGCAGCGCCCTGATTCAAGAGACCCAGTACTTC.

The chain is built from TRBV5-4 and TRBJ2-7; D is perhaps TRBD1 or TRBD2 (5 bases each). Germline V gene lookup returns CDR1 SGHNT and CDR2 YYREEE (reference sequence). This CDR3 spans 15 amino acids. The V end was cut by 2 bases, the J end by 4 bases, with 16 bases between. The CDR3 sequence: CASSFDRDPQYEQYF. Here the CDR3 DNA reads TGTGCCAGCAGCTTTGACCGGGACCCCCAGTACGAGCAGTACTTC.

With regard to this clonotype: A single base separates this from a much larger clone, so it may be a read error. The genes are TRBV28 and TRBJ2-7; 7 bases map to TRBD2. Unmatched junction bases numbered 13, after V lost 5 bases and J lost 6 bases. There are 15 residues in the CDR3. From germline, CDR1 is MDHEN and CDR2 SYDVKM. The CDR3: CASSRRLALVSEQYF. In DNA form, the CDR3 reads TGTGCCAGCAGTCGCCGACTAGCCCTAGTTAGCGAGCAGTACTTC.

This clonotype occurred many times. The V and J genes are TRBV29-1 and TRBJ2-5, with D perhaps given as TRBD1 or TRBD2 (5 bases each). This CDR3 has 12 amino acids. Trimming cost V 4 bases and J 3 bases, with 9 bases left between them. Germline CDR1 SQVTM, CDR2 ANQGSEA. The CDR3 nucleotides are TGCAGCGTTGTGAGGGGTGAAGAGACCCAGTACTTC. Its protein is CSVVRGEETQYF.

This clonotype was detected ten times or more. The V gene is TRBV2, the J gene TRBJ2-1; a possible D gene is TRBD1 (5 bases). CDR3 length equals 11 residues. V gave up 8 bases and J gave up 9 bases, with 11 bases separating them. Germline CDR1 is SNHLY and CDR2 is FYNNEI. This CDR3 is CASGTGIEQFF. CDR3 bases: TGTGCCAGCGGTACAGGCATTGAGCAGTTCTTC.

On this clonotype: A single base separates this from a much larger clone, so it may be a read error. The chain joins TRBV2 to TRBJ2-1, with 8 bases lining up with TRBD1. CDR1 is SNHLY, CDR2 FYNNEI, per germline. The CDR3 loop spans 17 amino acids. CDR3 residues: CASGMRETGGSYNEQLF. For the CDR3, the DNA is TGTGCCAGCGGGATGAGGGAAACAGGGGGGTCCTACAATGAGCAGTTATTC.

This clonotype was recorded many times. The J gene is TRBJ2-7, the V gene TRBV20-1; D may correspond to TRBD1 or TRBD2 (6 bases each). Germline V lookup: CDR1 DFQATT, CDR2 SNEGSKA (reference sequence). This CDR3 region has 15 residues. V shed 4 bases and J shed 6 bases, with 22 bases lying between them. CDR3 residues: CSANTGGGAPSEQYF. The CDR3 DNA sequence: TGCAGTGCTAATACCGGGGGCGGGGCCCCCTCCGAGCAGTACTTC.

This clonotype was seen at least ten times. The chain recombines TRBV20-1 with TRBJ2-3; D gene uncertain. This CDR3 is built from 12 residues. Germline V CDR1 and CDR2: DFQATT, SNEGSKA (reference sequence). The V end lost 3 bases, the J end lost 2 bases, and 6 bases lay between the germline ends. The CDR3 loop reads CSASTFTDTQYF. DNA for the CDR3: TGCAGTGCTAGTACTTTCACAGATACGCAGTATTTT.

This clonotype occurred a few times. The J gene is TRBJ2-6, the V gene TRBV20-1, with D tentatively TRBD1 (5 bases). With 3 bases removed from V and 0 bases from J, the gap between germline ends came to 15 bases. Per germline, CDR1 DFQATT and CDR2 SNEGSKA (reference sequence). This CDR3 is 17 amino acids long. The CDR3: CSASRQMFSSGANVLTF. For the CDR3, the DNA is TGCAGTGCTAGTAGACAGATGTTTAGCTCTGGGGCCAACGTCCTGACTTTC.

Many counts were recorded for this clonotype. V and J are TRBV5-1 and TRBJ2-7; D is unresolved. CDR3 length equals 14 residues. Germline V lookup: CDR1 SGHRS, CDR2 YFSETQ. V was clipped by 0 bases and J by 3 bases, with 10 bases between them. The CDR3 nucleotides are TGCGCCAGCAGCTTGGCCGAATGGAACTACGAGCAGTACTTC. It translates to CASSLAEWNYEQYF.

V usage is TRBV20-1 and J usage is TRBJ2-1, with D tentatively TRBD2 (6 bases). This CDR3 comprises 15 residues. Germline assignment: CDR1 DFQATT and CDR2 SNEGSKA (reference sequence). V dropped 6 bases and J dropped 2 bases, with 17 bases sitting between them. This CDR3 is CSAYPAGGTYNEQFF. Written as DNA, the CDR3 is TGCAGTGCCTACCCTGCGGGCGGGACCTACAATGAGCAGTTCTTC.

This clonotype was counted a few times. The V and J genes are TRBV7-2 and TRBJ2-2; TRBD1 is a possible D gene (7 bases). CDR1 is SGHTA, CDR2 FQGNSA, per germline. V was trimmed by 6 bases and J by 3 bases, leaving 17 bases between them. CDR3 length: 16 residues. The CDR3: CASRFQGGAHTGELFF. The CDR3 DNA reads as TGTGCCAGCAGGTTTCAGGGGGGAGCGCACACCGGGGAGCTGTTTTTT.

In its sample, this clonotype was seen many times. The chain is built from TRBV2 and TRBJ2-7; 7 bases are a match to TRBD1. The CDR3 is made up of 13 amino acids. Germline values: CDR1 SNHLY, CDR2 FYNNEI. This CDR3 is CVQQPTGTYEQYF. CDR3 DNA sequence: TGTGTCCAGCAGCCGACAGGGACCTACGAGCAGTACTTC.

The chain carries TRBV19 and TRBJ1-2; D is unclear. The V gene lost 10 bases and the J gene lost 8 bases, with 14 bases spanning the gap. CDR1 LNHDA and CDR2 SQIVND come from the germline V gene (reference sequence). This CDR3 has 11 amino acids. This CDR3 is CATGGNRGYTF. The DNA for the CDR3 is TGTGCCACCGGAGGCAATCGCGGCTACACCTTC.

This clonotype was observed many times. The chain recombines TRBV7-9 with TRBJ2-7; tentatively, D is TRBD2 (6 bases). This CDR3 contains 16 residues. Trimming took off 1 base at V and 7 bases at J, with 20 bases between the two ends. Germline CDR1 reads SEHNR; CDR2 reads FQNEAQ (reference sequence). The CDR3 DNA reads TGTGCCAGCAGCTTAGACACGGGACTCCCGGGGGAAGAGCAGTACTTC. Its protein product is CASSLDTGLPGEEQYF.

This clonotype was picked up many times. The chain combines TRBV20-1 with TRBJ2-3, with TRBD2 matching 14 bases. In germline, CDR1 is DFQATT, CDR2 SNEGSKA (reference sequence). Unmatched junction bases numbered 6, after V lost 0 bases and J lost 13 bases. This CDR3 spans 14 amino acids. CDR3 coding DNA: TGCAGTGCTAGAGATGGGGGACTAGCGGGAGAAGAGTATTTT. Its translation is CSARDGGLAGEEYF.

This clonotype came up many times. The chain has TRBV20-1 and TRBJ2-3; D ambiguous. The length of the CDR3 is 14 residues. Trimming left V 6 bases short and J 6 bases short, with 19 bases between. Germline V gene lookup returns CDR1 DFQATT and CDR2 SNEGSKA (reference sequence). The CDR3 DNA reads as TGCAGTGCAGCCCCCGTCCAGAACGTGGATACGCAGTATTTT. Its protein product is CSAAPVQNVDTQYF.

The genes are TRBV4-1 and TRBJ2-1; 10 bases map to TRBD2. Trimming cost V 1 base and J 7 bases; bases outside gene matches: 13. CDR1 is MGHRA and CDR2 is YSYEKL in the germline V gene. There are 18 residues in the CDR3. The CDR3 sequence: CASSQGLSLAGTLNEQFF. DNA for the CDR3: TGCGCCAGCAGCCAAGGTCTGTCACTAGCGGGAACGTTAAATGAGCAGTTCTTC.